This T cell receptor beta chain was identified during a study of T cell responses to AZD1222 COVID-19 vaccine. Study-wide findings and caveats: Nearly half of spike-specific TCRs reportedly target variant regions that are unmutated in the B.1.351 and B.1.1.7 variants.

The CDR3 sequence is 13 residues long. In germline, CDR1 is SGHVS, CDR2 FQNEAQ. Trimming at V came to 4 bases and at J to 13 bases, leaving 5 bases not matched to a gene. TCRdb's table, derived via immunoSEQ multiplex PCR, lists solely in-frame clones and lacks some. The repertoire includes 120,000 or so clones, approximately 90% of them detected once, and 11% sits in the top ten. Concerning this clone itself: Its cognate antigen is unknown.

This chain uses TRBV7-8 with TRBJ2-7; 15 bases match TRBD2. The sequence derives from an adult in good health. Sequences were derived from peripheral blood, sampled on day 0 of MenACWY control vaccination. DNA of the CDR3: TGTGCCAGCAGCTCGGGACTAGCGGGAGGTGGATACTTC. The encoded protein is CASSSGLAGGGYF.